This T cell receptor (beta chain) was sequenced for a study of T cells in localized non-small cell lung cancer. Study-level points and caveats: Elevated blood T cell density was associated with longer overall survival. Of the top 100 tumor clones, median roughly 55 were in adjacent lung, some 29 among its top 100. Because only a single region of the tumor was sequenced, heterogeneity remains possible. Adjacent uninvolved lung had the highest clonality, suggesting focused antigen responses.

This table comes from immunoSEQ multiplex PCR, and its TCRdb copy is limited to in-frame clones, with some not included. Seen here are about 19,000 clones, about 89% observed once, and the top ten hold less than 5%. Comment on this clone: Its matching antigen is unknown.

Trimming cost V 7 bases and J 2 bases, with 9 bases left between them. The CDR3 covers 12 residues. CDR1 and CDR2 (germline): SNHLY, FYNNEI. Material: peripheral blood, obtained before any cancer treatment. This sequence was found in a male donor aged 60 or over with stage I squamous cell lung carcinoma. This chain links TRBV2 with TRBJ2-7, with a tentative D call TRBD2 (5 bases). Here the CDR3 reads CASKREPYEQYF. In nucleotides, the CDR3 is TGTGCCAGCAAAAGGGAGCCCTACGAGCAGTACTTC.